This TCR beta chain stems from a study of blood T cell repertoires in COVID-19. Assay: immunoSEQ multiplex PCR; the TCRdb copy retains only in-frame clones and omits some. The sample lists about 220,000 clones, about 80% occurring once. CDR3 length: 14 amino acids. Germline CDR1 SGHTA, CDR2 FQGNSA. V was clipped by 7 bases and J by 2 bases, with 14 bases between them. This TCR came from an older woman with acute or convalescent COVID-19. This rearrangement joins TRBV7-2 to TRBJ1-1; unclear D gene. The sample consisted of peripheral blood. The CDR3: CASTPFQHNTEAFF. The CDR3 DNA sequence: TGTGCCAGCACCCCATTCCAACACAACACTGAAGCTTTCTTT.